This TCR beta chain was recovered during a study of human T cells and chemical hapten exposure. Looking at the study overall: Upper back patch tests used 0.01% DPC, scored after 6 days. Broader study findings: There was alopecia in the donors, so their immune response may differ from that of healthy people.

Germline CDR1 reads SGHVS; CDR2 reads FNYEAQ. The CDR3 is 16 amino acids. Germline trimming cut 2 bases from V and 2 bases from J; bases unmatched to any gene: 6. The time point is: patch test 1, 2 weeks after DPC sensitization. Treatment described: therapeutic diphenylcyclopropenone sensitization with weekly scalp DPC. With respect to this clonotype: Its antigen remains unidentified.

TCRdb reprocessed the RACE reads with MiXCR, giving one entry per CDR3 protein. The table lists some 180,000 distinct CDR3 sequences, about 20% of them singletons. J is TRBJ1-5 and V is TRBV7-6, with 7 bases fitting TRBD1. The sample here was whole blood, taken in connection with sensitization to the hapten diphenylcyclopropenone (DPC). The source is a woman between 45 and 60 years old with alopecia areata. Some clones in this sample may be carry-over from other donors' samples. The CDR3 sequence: CASSLRGGAGNQPQHF. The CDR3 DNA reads TGTGCCAGCAGCTTAAGAGGGGGCGCAGGCAATCAGCCCCAGCATTTT.